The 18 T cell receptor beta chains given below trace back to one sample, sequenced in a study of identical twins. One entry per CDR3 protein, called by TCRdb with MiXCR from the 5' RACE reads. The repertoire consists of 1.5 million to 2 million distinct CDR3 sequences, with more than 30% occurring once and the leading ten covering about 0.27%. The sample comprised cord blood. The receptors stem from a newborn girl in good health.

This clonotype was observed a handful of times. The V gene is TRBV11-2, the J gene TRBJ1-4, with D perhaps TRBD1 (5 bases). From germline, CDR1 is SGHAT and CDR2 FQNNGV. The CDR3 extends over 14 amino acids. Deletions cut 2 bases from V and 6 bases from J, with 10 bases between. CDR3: CASSLQGLHEKLFF. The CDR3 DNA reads TGTGCCAGCAGCTTACAGGGTTTGCATGAAAAACTGTTTTTT.

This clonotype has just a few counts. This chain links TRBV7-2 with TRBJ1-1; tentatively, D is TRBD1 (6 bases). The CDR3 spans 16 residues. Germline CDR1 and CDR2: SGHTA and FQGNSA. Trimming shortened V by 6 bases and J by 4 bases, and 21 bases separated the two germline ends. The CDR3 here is CASSNSPQGFGTEAFF. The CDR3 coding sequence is TGTGCCAGCAGTAACAGCCCACAGGGATTTGGCACTGAAGCTTTCTTT.

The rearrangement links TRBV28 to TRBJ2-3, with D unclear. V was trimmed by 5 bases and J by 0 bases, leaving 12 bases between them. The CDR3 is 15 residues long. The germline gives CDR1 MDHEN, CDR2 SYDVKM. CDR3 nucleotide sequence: TGTGCCAGCAGTCTGATAGGACCTAGCACAGATACGCAGTATTTT. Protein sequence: CASSLIGPSTDTQYF.

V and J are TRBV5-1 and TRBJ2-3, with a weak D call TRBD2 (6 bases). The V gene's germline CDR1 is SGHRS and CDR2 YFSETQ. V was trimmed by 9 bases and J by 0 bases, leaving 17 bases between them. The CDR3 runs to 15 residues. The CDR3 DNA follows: TGCGCCACCCGCTTTGGGACTCCTAGCACAGATACGCAGTATTTT. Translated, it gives CATRFGTPSTDTQYF.

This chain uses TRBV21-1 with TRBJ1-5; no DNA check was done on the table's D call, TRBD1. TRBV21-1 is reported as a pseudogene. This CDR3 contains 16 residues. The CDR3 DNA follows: TGTGCCAGCAGCAAGGGCAGGGGTTGGGGCAATCAGCCCCAGCATTTT. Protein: CASSKGRGWGNQPQHF.

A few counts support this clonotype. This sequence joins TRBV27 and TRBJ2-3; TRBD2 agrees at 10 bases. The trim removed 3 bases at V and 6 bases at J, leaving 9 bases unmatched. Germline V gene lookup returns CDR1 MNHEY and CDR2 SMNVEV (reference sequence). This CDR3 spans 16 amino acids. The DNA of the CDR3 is TGTGCCAGCAGTTTTGGGATAGCGGGGGGTTCGGATACGCAGTATTTT. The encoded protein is CASSFGIAGGSDTQYF.

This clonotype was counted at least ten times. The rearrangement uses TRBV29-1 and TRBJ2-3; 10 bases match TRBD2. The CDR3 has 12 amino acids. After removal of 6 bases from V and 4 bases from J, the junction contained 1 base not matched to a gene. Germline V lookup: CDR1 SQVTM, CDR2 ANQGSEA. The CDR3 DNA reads TGCAGCGTCGGGACTAGCGCAGATACGCAGTATTTT. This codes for CSVGTSADTQYF.

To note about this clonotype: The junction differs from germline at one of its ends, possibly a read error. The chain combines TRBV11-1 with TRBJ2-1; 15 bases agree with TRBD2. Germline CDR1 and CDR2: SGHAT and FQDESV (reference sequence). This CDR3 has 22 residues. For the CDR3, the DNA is TGTGCCAGCAGCTTAGCGCTTGAAGGTGGGACTAGCGGGAGGCGGTCCTACAATGAGCGGTTCTTC. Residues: CASSLALEGGTSGRRSYNERFF.

As DNA, the CDR3 is TGTGCCAGCAGGACAGGGGGGAATGGCAATCAGCCCCAGCATTTT. Encoded protein: CASRTGGNGNQPQHF. The gene calls are TRBV6-1 and TRBJ1-5; 9 bases match TRBD1. The V and J ends lost 6 bases and 2 bases, in that order; junction bases with no gene match: 5. The germline V gene has CDR1 MNHNS and CDR2 SASEGT. The CDR3 has 15 amino acids.

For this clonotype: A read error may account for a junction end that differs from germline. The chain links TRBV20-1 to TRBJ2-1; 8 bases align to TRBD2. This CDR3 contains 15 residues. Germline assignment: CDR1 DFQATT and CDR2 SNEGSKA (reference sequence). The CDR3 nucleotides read TGCAGTGCTAGATGGACGGGAGGGCCCTACAAGGAGCAGTTCTTC. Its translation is CSARWTGGPYKEQFF.

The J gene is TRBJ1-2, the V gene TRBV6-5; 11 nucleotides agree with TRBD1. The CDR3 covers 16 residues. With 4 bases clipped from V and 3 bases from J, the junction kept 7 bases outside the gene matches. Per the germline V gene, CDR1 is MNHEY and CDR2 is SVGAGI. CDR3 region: CASSSPRDRGYYGYTF. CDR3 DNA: TGTGCCAGCAGTTCACCAAGGGACAGGGGGTACTATGGCTACACCTTC.

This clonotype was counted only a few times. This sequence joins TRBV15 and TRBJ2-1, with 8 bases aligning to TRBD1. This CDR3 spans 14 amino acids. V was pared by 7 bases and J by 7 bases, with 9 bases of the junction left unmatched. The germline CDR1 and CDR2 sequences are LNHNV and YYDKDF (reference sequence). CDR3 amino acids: CATKATGEGNEQFF. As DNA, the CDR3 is TGTGCCACCAAAGCGACAGGGGAAGGGAATGAGCAGTTCTTC.

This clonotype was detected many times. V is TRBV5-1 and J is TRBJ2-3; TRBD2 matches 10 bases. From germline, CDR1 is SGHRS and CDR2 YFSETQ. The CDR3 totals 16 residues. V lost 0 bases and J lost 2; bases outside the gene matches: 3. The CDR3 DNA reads TGCGCCAGCAGCTTGGCCGGACTAGCGGACACAGATACGCAGTATTTT. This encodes CASSLAGLADTDTQYF.

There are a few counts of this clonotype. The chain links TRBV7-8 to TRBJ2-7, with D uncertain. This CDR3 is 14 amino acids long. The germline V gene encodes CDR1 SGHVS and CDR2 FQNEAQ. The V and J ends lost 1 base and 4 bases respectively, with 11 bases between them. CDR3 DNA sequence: TGTGCCAGCAGCTTAGAGCATCTGGGGTACGAGCAGTACTTC. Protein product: CASSLEHLGYEQYF.

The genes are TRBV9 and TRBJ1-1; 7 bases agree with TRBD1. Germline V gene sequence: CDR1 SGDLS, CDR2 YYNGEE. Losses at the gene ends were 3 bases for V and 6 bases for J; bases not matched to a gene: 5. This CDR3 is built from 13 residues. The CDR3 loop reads CASSATGVPEAFF. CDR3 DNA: TGTGCCAGCAGCGCAACAGGGGTCCCTGAAGCTTTCTTT.

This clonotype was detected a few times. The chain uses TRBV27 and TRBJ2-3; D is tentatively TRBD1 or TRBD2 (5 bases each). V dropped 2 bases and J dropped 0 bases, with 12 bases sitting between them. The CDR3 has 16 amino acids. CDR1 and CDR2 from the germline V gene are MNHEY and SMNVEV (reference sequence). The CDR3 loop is CASSLIRGGSTDTQYF. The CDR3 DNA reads TGTGCCAGCAGTTTAATTCGGGGCGGGAGCACAGATACGCAGTATTTT.

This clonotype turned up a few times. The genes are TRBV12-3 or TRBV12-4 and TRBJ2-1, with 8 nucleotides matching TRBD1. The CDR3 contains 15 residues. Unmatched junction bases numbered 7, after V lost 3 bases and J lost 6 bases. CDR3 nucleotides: TGTGCCAGCAGTTTGGGCAGGGGGCGGGTCAATGAGCAGTTCTTC. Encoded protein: CASSLGRGRVNEQFF.

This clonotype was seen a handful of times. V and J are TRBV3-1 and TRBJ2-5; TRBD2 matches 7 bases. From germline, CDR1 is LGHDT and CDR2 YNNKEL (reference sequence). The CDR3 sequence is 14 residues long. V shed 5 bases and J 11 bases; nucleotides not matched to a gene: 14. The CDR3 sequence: CASSGLDPYNEQYF. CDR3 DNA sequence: TGTGCCAGCAGCGGACTAGACCCCTACAATGAGCAGTACTTC.